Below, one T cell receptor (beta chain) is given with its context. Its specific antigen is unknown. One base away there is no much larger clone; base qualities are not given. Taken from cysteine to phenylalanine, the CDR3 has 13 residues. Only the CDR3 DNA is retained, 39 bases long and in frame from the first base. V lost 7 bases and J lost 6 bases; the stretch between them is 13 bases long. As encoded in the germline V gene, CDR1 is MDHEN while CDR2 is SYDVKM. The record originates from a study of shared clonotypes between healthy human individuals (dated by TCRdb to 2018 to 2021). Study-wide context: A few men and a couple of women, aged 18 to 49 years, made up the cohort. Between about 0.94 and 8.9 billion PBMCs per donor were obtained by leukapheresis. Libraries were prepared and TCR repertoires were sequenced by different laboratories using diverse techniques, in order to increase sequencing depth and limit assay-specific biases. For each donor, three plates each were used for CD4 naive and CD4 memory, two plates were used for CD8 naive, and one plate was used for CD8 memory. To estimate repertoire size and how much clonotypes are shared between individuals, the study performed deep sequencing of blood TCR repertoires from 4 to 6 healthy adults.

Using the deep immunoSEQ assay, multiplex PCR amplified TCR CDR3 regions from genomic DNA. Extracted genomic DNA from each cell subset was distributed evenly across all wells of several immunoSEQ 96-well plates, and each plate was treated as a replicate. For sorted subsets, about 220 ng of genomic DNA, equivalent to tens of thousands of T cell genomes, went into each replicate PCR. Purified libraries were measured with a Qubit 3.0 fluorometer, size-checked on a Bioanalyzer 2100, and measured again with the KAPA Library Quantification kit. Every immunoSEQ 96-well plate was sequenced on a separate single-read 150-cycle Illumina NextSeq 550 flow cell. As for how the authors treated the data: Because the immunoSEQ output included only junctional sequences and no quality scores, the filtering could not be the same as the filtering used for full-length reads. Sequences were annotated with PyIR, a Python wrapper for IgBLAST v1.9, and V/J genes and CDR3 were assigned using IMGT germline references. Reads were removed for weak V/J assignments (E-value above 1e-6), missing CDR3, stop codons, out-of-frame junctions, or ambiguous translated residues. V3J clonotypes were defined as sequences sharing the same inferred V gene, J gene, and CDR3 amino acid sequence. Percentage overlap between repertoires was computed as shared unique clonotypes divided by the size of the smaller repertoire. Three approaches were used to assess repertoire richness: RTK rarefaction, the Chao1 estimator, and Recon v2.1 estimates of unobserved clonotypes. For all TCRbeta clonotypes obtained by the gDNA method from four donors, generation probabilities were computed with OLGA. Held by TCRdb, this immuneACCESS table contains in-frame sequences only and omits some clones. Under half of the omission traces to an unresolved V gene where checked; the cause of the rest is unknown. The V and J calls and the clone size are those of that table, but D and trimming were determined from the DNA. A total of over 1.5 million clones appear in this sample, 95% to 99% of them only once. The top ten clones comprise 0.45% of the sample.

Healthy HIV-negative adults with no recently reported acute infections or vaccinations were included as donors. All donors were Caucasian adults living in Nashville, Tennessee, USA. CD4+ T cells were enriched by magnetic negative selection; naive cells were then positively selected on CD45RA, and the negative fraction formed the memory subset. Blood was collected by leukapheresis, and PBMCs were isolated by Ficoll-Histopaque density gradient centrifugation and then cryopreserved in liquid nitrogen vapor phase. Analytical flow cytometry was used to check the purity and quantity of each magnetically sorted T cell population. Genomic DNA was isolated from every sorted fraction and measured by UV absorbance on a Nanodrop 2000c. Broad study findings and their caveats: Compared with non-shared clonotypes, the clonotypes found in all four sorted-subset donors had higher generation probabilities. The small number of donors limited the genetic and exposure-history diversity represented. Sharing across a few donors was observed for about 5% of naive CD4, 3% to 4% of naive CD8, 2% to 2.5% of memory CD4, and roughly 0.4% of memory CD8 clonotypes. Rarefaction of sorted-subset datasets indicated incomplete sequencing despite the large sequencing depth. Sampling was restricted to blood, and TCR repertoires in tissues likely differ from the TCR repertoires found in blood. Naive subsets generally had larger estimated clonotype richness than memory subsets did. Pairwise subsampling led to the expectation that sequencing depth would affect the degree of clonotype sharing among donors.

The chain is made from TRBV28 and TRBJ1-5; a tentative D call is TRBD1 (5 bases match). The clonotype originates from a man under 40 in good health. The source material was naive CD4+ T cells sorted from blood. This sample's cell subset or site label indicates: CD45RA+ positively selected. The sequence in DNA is TGTGCCAGCAATCCCTCAGGGATTCAGCCCCAGCATTTT. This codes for CASNPSGIQPQHF.